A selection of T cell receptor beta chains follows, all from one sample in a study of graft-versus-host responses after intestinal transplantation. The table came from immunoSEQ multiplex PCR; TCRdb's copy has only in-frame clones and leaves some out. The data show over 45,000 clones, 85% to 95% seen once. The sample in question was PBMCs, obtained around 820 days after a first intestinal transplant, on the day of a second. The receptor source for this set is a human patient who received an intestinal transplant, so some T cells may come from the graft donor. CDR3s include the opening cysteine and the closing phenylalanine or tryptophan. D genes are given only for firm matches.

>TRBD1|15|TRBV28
CASRTGQGVQETQYF
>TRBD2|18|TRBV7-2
CASSLVGGTSLFYHEQYF
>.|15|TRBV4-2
CASSQDWLATGELFF
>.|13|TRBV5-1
CASSLDWSTEAFF
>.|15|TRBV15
CATGKDRTPYNEQFF
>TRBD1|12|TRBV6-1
CASLTTGQGWYF
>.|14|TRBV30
CAWDGTYNTGELFF
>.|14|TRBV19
CASSIRGGNQPQHF
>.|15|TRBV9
CASSVAPASSYEQYF
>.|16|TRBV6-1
CASSAPTGSLEYEQYF
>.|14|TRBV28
CASSLGRGPYEQYF
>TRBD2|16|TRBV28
CASSLFGLAATDTQYF
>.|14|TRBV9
CASSVGGGSTEAFF
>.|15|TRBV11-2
CASSLLGSLGGELFF
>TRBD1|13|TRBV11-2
CATQGIWADTQYF
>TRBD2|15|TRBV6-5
CASTGTSGTTDTQYF
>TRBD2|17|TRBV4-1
CASSQGSDGWTSGRLYF
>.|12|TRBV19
CASSIYYNEQFF
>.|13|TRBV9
CASSGGATETQYF
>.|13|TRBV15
CATSRDLVNEQFF
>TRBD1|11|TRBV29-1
CSGDRGREQYF
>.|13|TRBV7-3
CASSAQGRDGYTF
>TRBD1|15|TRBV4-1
CASSHTDRDNQPQHF
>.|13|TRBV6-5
CASSLQGNYGYTF
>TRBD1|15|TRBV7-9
CASRQTGGANEKLFF
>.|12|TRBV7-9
CASLDRLYGYTF
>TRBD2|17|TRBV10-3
CAISEVQTSGRNNEQFF
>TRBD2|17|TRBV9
CASSVEAGDIFIYEQYF
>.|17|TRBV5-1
CASSLVGLGGMGTEAFF
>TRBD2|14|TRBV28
CASSLARGGREQFF
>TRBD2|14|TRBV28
CASSLHRRGYEQYF
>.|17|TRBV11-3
CASSLRVTRATNEKLFF
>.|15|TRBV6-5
CASSYSGVGNYGYTF
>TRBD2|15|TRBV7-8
CASSFSGGSQETQYF
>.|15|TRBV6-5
CASSYAGRGEYEQYF
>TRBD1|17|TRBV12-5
CASGLVRTGGATYGYTF
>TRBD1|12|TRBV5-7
CATTERQGEAFF
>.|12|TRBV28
CASSTLPYEQYF
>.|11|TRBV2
CASSLTDEQYF
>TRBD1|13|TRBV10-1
CASSPQGGHEQYF
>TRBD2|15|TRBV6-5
CASSYTLAASYEQYF
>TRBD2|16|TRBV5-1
CASSPYGGAGLNEQFF
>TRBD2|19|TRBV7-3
CASSLTSAASGSLNNEQFF
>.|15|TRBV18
CASSPQAGKGSEAFF
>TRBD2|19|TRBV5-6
CASSLFPAIPEREWYEQYF
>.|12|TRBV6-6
CASSGDLYGYTF
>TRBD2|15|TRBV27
CASLSGSPSYNEQFF
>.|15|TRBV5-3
CARSVGDSGANVLTF
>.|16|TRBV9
CASSVAGAISYNEQFF
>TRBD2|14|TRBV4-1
CASSVILAEETQYF
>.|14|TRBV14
CASSPGPDLYEQYF
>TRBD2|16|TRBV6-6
CASSLAGSSGANVLTF
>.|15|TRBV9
CASSPRRTVVYEQYF
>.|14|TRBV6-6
CASRRLASNQPQHF
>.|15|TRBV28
CASSQDFVLAYEQYF
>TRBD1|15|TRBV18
CASSTGGRSQETQYF
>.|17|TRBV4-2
CASSQEGKGQGNTPLHF
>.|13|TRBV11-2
CASSLRQSYEQYF
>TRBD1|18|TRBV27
CASSLYSRGRGPGTEAFF